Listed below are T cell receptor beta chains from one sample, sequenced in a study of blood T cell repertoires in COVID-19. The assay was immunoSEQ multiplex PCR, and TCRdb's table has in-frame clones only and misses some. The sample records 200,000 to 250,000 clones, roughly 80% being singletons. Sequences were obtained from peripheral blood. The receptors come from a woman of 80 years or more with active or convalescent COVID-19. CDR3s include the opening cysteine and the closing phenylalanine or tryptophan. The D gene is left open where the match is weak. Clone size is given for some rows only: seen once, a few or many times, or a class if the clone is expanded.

CDR3aa: CASSLAAGLVNNEQFF
CDR3nt: TGCGCCAGCAGCTTGGCGGCCGGACTAGTTAACAATGAGCAGTTCTTC
v_gene: TRBV5-1
abundance: NA
d_gene: TRBD2
j_gene: TRBJ2-1

CDR3aa: CASSDKGATNEKLFF
CDR3nt: TGCGCCAGCAGTGATAAAGGGGCAACTAATGAAAAACTGTTTTTT
v_gene: TRBV10-2
abundance: NA
d_gene: NA
j_gene: TRBJ1-4

CDR3aa: CASSRTDSSPSGNTIYF
CDR3nt: TGTGCCAGCAGCAGAACGGACAGTTCCCCCTCTGGAAACACCATATATTTT
v_gene: TRBV9
abundance: NA
d_gene: NA
j_gene: TRBJ1-3

CDR3aa: CASSQDGAQIFTEAFF
CDR3nt: TGTGCCAGCAGCCAAGATGGCGCACAGATCTTCACTGAAGCTTTCTTT
v_gene: TRBV4-2
abundance: NA
d_gene: NA
j_gene: TRBJ1-1

CDR3aa: CASSPGTSNWGYTF
CDR3nt: TGTGCCAGCAGCCCCGGGACTTCTAATTGGGGCTACACCTTC
v_gene: TRBV5-5
abundance: NA
d_gene: NA
j_gene: TRBJ1-2

CDR3aa: CASSRGAGAGNEQFF
CDR3nt: TGTGCCAGTAGTAGGGGAGCGGGGGCGGGGAATGAGCAGTTCTTC
v_gene: TRBV19
abundance: NA
d_gene: TRBD2
j_gene: TRBJ2-1

CDR3aa: CSAPKGQGNTEAFF
CDR3nt: TGCAGCGCCCCCAAAGGACAGGGTAATACTGAAGCTTTCTTT
v_gene: TRBV29-1
abundance: NA
d_gene: TRBD1
j_gene: TRBJ1-1

CDR3aa: CASSPTSGDYNEQFF
CDR3nt: TGTGCCAGCTCACCAACTAGCGGCGACTACAATGAGCAGTTCTTC
v_gene: TRBV18
abundance: NA
d_gene: TRBD2
j_gene: TRBJ2-1

CDR3aa: CASSTQGGAPIYGYTF
CDR3nt: TGTGCCAGCAGCACTCAGGGAGGGGCGCCGATCTATGGCTACACCTTC
v_gene: TRBV7-2
abundance: once
d_gene: NA
j_gene: TRBJ1-2

CDR3aa: CASSLRTGDGYTF
CDR3nt: TGTGCCTCCAGCCTCCGGACGGGAGATGGCTACACCTTC
v_gene: TRBV10-3
abundance: NA
d_gene: NA
j_gene: TRBJ1-2

CDR3aa: CASFDGTGLGYTF
CDR3nt: TGTGCCAGTTTCGACGGTACAGGATTAGGCTACACCTTC
v_gene: TRBV28
abundance: NA
d_gene: NA
j_gene: TRBJ1-2

CDR3aa: CATRGQGTKGTQYF
CDR3nt: TGTGCCACCAGGGGACAGGGAACAAAGGGTACGCAGTATTTT
v_gene: TRBV24-1
abundance: once
d_gene: TRBD1
j_gene: TRBJ2-3

CDR3aa: CSASSGGGWYEQYF
CDR3nt: TGCAGTGCTAGTAGTGGCGGGGGGTGGTACGAGCAGTACTTC
v_gene: TRBV20-1
abundance: NA
d_gene: TRBD2
j_gene: TRBJ2-7

CDR3aa: CASSLMSAGGFF
CDR3nt: TGTGCCAGCAGCTTAATGTCAGCGGGAGGGTTCTTC
v_gene: TRBV7-2
abundance: NA
d_gene: TRBD2
j_gene: TRBJ2-1

CDR3aa: CASSEQASTGELFF
CDR3nt: TGCGCCAGCAGTGAACAGGCGAGCACCGGGGAGCTGTTTTTT
v_gene: TRBV10-2
abundance: NA
d_gene: NA
j_gene: TRBJ2-2

CDR3aa: CASSFGSNQPQHF
CDR3nt: TGTGCCAGCAGTTTTGGCAGCAATCAGCCCCAGCATTTT
v_gene: TRBV28
abundance: few
d_gene: NA
j_gene: TRBJ1-5

CDR3aa: CASSPGQGFTGELFF
CDR3nt: TGTGCCAGCAGCCCGGGACAGGGATTTACCGGGGAGCTGTTTTTT
v_gene: TRBV25-1
abundance: NA
d_gene: TRBD1
j_gene: TRBJ2-2

CDR3aa: CASSVDEGLYSEAFF
CDR3nt: TGTGCCAGCAGCGTAGATGAAGGACTCTACTCTGAAGCTTTCTTT
v_gene: TRBV9
abundance: NA
d_gene: NA
j_gene: TRBJ1-1

CDR3aa: CASSITGHQSEQYF
CDR3nt: TGTGCCAGCTCAATCACAGGCCATCAGTCCGAGCAGTACTTC
v_gene: TRBV18
abundance: NA
d_gene: NA
j_gene: TRBJ2-7

CDR3aa: CAPQRGSNQPQHF
CDR3nt: TGTGCCCCCCAAAGGGGTAGCAATCAGCCCCAGCATTTT
v_gene: TRBV21-1
abundance: NA
d_gene: NA
j_gene: TRBJ1-5

CDR3aa: CSVAVHPNTEAFF
CDR3nt: TGCAGCGTTGCCGTACACCCGAACACTGAAGCTTTCTTT
v_gene: TRBV29-1
abundance: NA
d_gene: NA
j_gene: TRBJ1-1

CDR3aa: CASSLALQAANTGELFF
CDR3nt: TGTGCCAGCAGCTTAGCATTACAGGCCGCAAACACCGGGGAGCTGTTTTTT
v_gene: TRBV7-6
abundance: NA
d_gene: NA
j_gene: TRBJ2-2

CDR3aa: CASSRGLAGSSYNEQFF
CDR3nt: TGTGCCAGTAGTCGTGGGCTAGCGGGGAGCTCCTACAATGAGCAGTTCTTC
v_gene: TRBV19
abundance: NA
d_gene: TRBD2
j_gene: TRBJ2-1

CDR3aa: CAWRNGYGTVSSPLHF
CDR3nt: TGTGCCTGGAGAAATGGATATGGGACAGTTTCGTCACCCCTCCACTTT
v_gene: TRBV30
abundance: NA
d_gene: TRBD1
j_gene: TRBJ1-6

CDR3aa: CSASNGSTDTQYF
CDR3nt: TGCAGTGCTAGTAACGGGAGTACGGATACGCAGTATTTT
v_gene: TRBV20-1
abundance: NA
d_gene: NA
j_gene: TRBJ2-3

CDR3aa: CASSLFNEAFF
CDR3nt: TGTGCCAGCAGTTTATTTAATGAAGCTTTCTTT
v_gene: TRBV12-3/TRBV12-4
abundance: NA
d_gene: NA
j_gene: TRBJ1-1

CDR3aa: CASSPGLAGGRGRYNEQFF
CDR3nt: TGCGCCAGCAGCCCCGGACTAGCGGGGGGGAGGGGTAGGTACAATGAGCAGTTCTTC
v_gene: TRBV5-1
abundance: once
d_gene: TRBD2
j_gene: TRBJ2-1

CDR3aa: CASSEVSGNTIYF
CDR3nt: TGTGCCAGCAGTGAAGTTTCGGGAAACACCATATATTTT
v_gene: TRBV6-1
abundance: once
d_gene: NA
j_gene: TRBJ1-3